Each of the 15 T cell receptor beta chains below was sequenced from the same sample in a study of T cell responses to AZD1222 COVID-19 vaccine. The method was immunoSEQ multiplex PCR; TCRdb's version includes in-frame clones alone and lacks a portion of them. The table records 85,000 to 100,000 clones, around 86% of them present only once. This material consisted of peripheral blood, taken on day 0 of AZD1222 vaccination. These TCRs come from an adult in good health.

The chain combines TRBV3-1 (or the pseudogene TRBV3-2) with TRBJ1-1; D might be TRBD1 (6 bases). This CDR3 contains 12 residues. Deletions cut 7 bases from V and 9 bases from J, with 15 bases between. Germline V gene sequence: CDR1 LGHDT, CDR2 YNNKEL (reference sequence). CDR3 protein: CASNIFGGQAFF. CDR3 nucleotide sequence: TGTGCCAGCAACATTTTCGGGGGGCAAGCTTTCTTT.

This chain links TRBV28 with TRBJ2-2; D is possibly TRBD1 (5 bases). The V end was cut by 3 bases, the J end by 1 base, with 9 bases between. Germline loops: CDR1 MDHEN, CDR2 SYDVKM. The CDR3 consists of 15 residues. Written as DNA, the CDR3 is TGTGCCAGCAGTTTGGGGCTAATGAACACCGGGGAGCTGTTTTTT. As protein: CASSLGLMNTGELFF.

V gene TRBV5-5 combines with J gene TRBJ2-7; TRBD2 matches 9 bases. The germline V gene encodes CDR1 SGHKS and CDR2 YYEKEE (reference sequence). V dropped 4 bases and J dropped 5; count of bases not matched to a gene: 13. This CDR3 comprises 16 residues. CDR3 sequence: CASSPFLAGTTDEQYF. CDR3 DNA: TGTGCCAGCAGCCCATTCCTAGCGGGAACAACTGACGAGCAGTACTTC. The variable domain in full, completed from reference TRBV5-5 and TRBJ2-7, reads DAGVTQSPTHLIKTRGQQVTLRCSPISGHKSVSWYQQVLGQGPQFIFQYYEKEERGRGNFPDRFSARQFPNYSSELNVNALLLGDSALYLCASSPFLAGTTDEQYFGPGTRLTVT.

This chain uses TRBV19 with TRBJ2-7; 9 positions agree with TRBD1. The J segment lost 6 bases and the V segment lost 6 bases, leaving 12 bases of the junction unmatched. Germline assignment: CDR1 LNHDA and CDR2 SQIVND (reference sequence). The CDR3 is made up of 15 amino acids. The DNA of the CDR3 is TGTGCCAGTAGATTGACCGGGACAGGGTCTAGCGAGCAGTACTTC. It translates to CASRLTGTGSSEQYF.

V and J are TRBV28 and TRBJ1-1; D is undetermined. CDR1 MDHEN and CDR2 SYDVKM come from the germline V gene. V was trimmed by 2 bases and J by 4 bases, leaving 8 bases between them. The length of the CDR3 is 13 residues. DNA for the CDR3: TGTGCCAGCAGTTTAGACACCCTCACTGAAGCTTTCTTT. This encodes CASSLDTLTEAFF.

The CDR3 nucleotides read TGTGCCATCAGTGCCTCGGACCCACGAGAGACCCAGTACTTC. It encodes CAISASDPRETQYF. The chain recombines TRBV10-3 with TRBJ2-5; no firm D call. Between the trimmed V and J ends, which lost 4 bases and 4 bases, there was a span of 13 bases. In germline, CDR1 is ENHRY, CDR2 SYGVKD. CDR3 length equals 14 residues.

J is TRBJ2-5 and V is TRBV5-1; unclear D gene. This CDR3 is built from 13 residues. Germline loops: CDR1 SGHRS, CDR2 YFSETQ. Between the trimmed V and J ends, which lost 4 bases and 2 bases, there was a span of 9 bases. The CDR3 loop is CASSHPQQETQYF. The CDR3 nucleotides are TGCGCCAGCAGCCACCCCCAACAAGAGACCCAGTACTTC.

This clone was detected once. CDR3 DNA sequence: TGTGCCAGCAGCACTCCCTACTACGAGCAGTACTTC. Encoded protein: CASSTPYYEQYF. V and J are TRBV7-2 and TRBJ2-7; the D is unclear. Germline CDR1 is SGHTA and CDR2 is FQGNSA. CDR3 length: 12 residues. V was clipped by 5 bases and J by 3 bases, with 8 bases between them.

The chain carries TRBV5-6 and TRBJ2-2; perhaps D is TRBD1 or TRBD2 (5 bases each). Germline CDR1 reads SGHDT; CDR2 reads YYEEEE. V lost 2 bases, J lost 6 bases, and 14 bases lay in between. There are 15 residues in the CDR3. DNA of the CDR3: TGTGCCAGCAGCTTCGGGACGGGTATACCCGGGGAGCTGTTTTTT. Its protein product is CASSFGTGIPGELFF. Full variable domain (rest looked up from reference TRBV5-6 and TRBJ2-2): DAGVTQSPTHLIKTRGQQVTLRCSPKSGHDTVSWYQQALGQGPQFIFQYYEEEERQRGNFPDRFSGHQFPNYSSELNVNALLLGDSALYLCASSFGTGIPGELFFGEGSRLTVL.

The chain is built from TRBV11-2 and TRBJ2-1, with D tentatively TRBD1 or TRBD2 (5 bases each). Deletions cut 5 bases from V and 0 bases from J, with 17 bases between. Germline lookup yields CDR1 SGHAT and CDR2 FQNNGV. This CDR3 is built from 17 residues. The CDR3 loop reads CASSLLGRSSSYNEQFF. CDR3 DNA sequence: TGTGCCAGCAGCCTCTTGGGACGGTCGAGCTCCTACAATGAGCAGTTCTTC.

The chain links TRBV12-5 to TRBJ2-1; D is unclear. V was pared by 7 bases and J by 4 bases, with 17 bases between. Germline CDR1 and CDR2: LGHNT and FRNRAP. There are 15 residues in the CDR3. The CDR3 DNA reads TGTGCTAGTGCCATTAGGGCTACCCAATACAATGAGCAGTTCTTC. Amino acids: CASAIRATQYNEQFF.

CDR3 sequence reads: CASSLPSHRGVRTDTQYF. Written as DNA, the CDR3 is TGTGCCAGCAGCTTACCCTCTCACAGGGGGGTGAGGACAGATACGCAGTATTTT. The chain joins TRBV28 to TRBJ2-3, with 8 nucleotides matching TRBD1. Germline V gene lookup returns CDR1 MDHEN and CDR2 SYDVKM. The CDR3 is made up of 18 amino acids. The J segment lost 3 bases and the V segment lost 6 bases, leaving 17 bases of the junction unmatched.

Points on this clone: At one of its ends the junction is not consistent with the germline gene, which may arise from a read error. The chain links TRBV3-1 (or the pseudogene TRBV3-2) to TRBJ1-2, with 7 bases aligning to TRBD1. CDR1 and CDR2 from the germline V gene are LGHDT and YNNKEL (reference sequence). This CDR3 is built from 12 residues. In nucleotides, the CDR3 is TGTGCCAGCAGCCAAAGGGAGGGACAGTCCTTCTTC. Its protein is CASSQREGQSFF.

The chain employs TRBV3-1 (or the pseudogene TRBV3-2) and TRBJ2-1; D is uncertain. The V end lost 0 bases, the J end lost 5 bases, and 11 bases lay between the germline ends. This CDR3 spans 15 amino acids. Germline values: CDR1 LGHDT, CDR2 YNNKEL (reference sequence). Here the CDR3 DNA reads TGTGCCAGCAGCCAAGATCAAGGGCTTAACAATGAGCAGTTCTTC. As protein: CASSQDQGLNNEQFF.

This clone was detected once. J is TRBJ2-1 and V is TRBV28; 7 bases are a match to TRBD2. Germline V lookup: CDR1 MDHEN, CDR2 SYDVKM. J was trimmed by 9 bases and V by 8 bases; bases with no gene match: 13. The CDR3 totals 14 residues. In DNA, the CDR3 is TGTGCCAGCTCGCCTCTTGGCGGGAGCAGTGAGCAGTTCTTC. Its translation: CASSPLGGSSEQFF.